The text below deals with one T cell receptor beta chain. The sample comes from a study of T cells in Graves' hyperthyroidism and ophthalmopathy. Amplification of TCR beta CDR3 regions used RNA as the template. Initially, a first-round RT-PCR of the TCR CDR3 employed the HTBI primer set. TCRdb reanalysed the multiplex PCR reads using MiXCR and keeps one entry per CDR3 protein. The sample lists approximately 300,000 distinct CDR3 sequences, approximately 18% occurring once. The sample taken for sequencing was blood. This clonotype was obtained from a man aged 45-60 years with Graves' ophthalmopathy.

The DNA of the CDR3 is TGTGCCAGCACCCCAACGGGACAGGGCTACGAGCAGTACTTC. Protein: CASTPTGQGYEQYF. The chain combines TRBV6-1 with TRBJ2-7; 9 positions agree with TRBD1. The CDR3 covers 14 residues. The V and J ends lost 7 bases and 3 bases, in that order; junction bases with no gene match: 7. The germline gives CDR1 MNHNS, CDR2 SASEGT.